This T cell receptor beta chain was recovered during a study of T cells in Graves' hyperthyroidism and ophthalmopathy. RNA transcripts were the template for amplifying TCR beta CDR3 regions. HTBI primers were the set used in a first-round RT-PCR of the TCR CDR3. TCRdb ran MiXCR on the multiplex PCR reads and lists one entry per CDR3 protein. The table lists around 520,000 distinct CDR3 sequences, 14% of them singletons. Germline lookup yields CDR1 SGHTA and CDR2 FQGTGA. Trimming at V came to 8 bases and at J to 3 bases, leaving 7 bases not matched to a gene. The CDR3 extends over 14 amino acids. The sample consisted of blood. This TCR was recovered from a woman under 30 with Graves' hyperthyroidism. The chain employs TRBV7-3 and TRBJ2-3; 8 bases align to TRBD2. The CDR3 bases are TGTGCCAGCGGAGCGGGAGTGGTAACAGATACGCAGTATTTT. As protein: CASGAGVVTDTQYF.